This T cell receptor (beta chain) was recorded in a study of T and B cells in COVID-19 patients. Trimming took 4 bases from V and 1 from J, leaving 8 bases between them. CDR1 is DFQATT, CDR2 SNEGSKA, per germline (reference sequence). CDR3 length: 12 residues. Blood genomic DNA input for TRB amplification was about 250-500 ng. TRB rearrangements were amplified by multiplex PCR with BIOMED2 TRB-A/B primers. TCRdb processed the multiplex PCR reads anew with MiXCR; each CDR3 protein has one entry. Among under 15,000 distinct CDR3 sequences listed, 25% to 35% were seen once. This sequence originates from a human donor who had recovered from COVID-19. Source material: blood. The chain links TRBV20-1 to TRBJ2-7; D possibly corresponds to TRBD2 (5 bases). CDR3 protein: CSATRVSYEQYF. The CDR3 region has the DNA TGCAGTGCTACGCGGGTATCCTACGAGCAGTACTTC.